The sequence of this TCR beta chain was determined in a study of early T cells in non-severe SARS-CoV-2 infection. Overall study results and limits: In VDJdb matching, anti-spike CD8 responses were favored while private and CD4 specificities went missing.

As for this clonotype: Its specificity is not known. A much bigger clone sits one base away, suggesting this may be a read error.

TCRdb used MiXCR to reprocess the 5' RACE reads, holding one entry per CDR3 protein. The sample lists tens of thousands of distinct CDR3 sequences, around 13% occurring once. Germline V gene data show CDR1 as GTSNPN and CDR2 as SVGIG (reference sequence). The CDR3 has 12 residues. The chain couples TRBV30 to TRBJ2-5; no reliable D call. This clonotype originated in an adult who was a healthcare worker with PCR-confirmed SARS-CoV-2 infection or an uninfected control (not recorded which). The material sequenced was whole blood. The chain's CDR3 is CVWSVRGETQYF. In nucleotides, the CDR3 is TGTGTCTGGAGTGTACGTGGGGAGACCCAGTACTTC.